One T cell receptor beta chain is described in this entry. Germline CDR1 SNHLY, CDR2 FYNNEI. V lost 5 bases and J lost 1; bases outside the gene matches: 2. The CDR3 consists of 16 residues. Method: immunoSEQ multiplex PCR; TCRdb's copy keeps in-frame clones and lacks some. The table includes about 400,000 clones, about nine tenths detected once. The entry originates in a study of blood T cell repertoires in COVID-19. The chain recombines TRBV2 with TRBJ2-2; 12 bases agree with TRBD2. The TCR comes from a woman in her twenties or thirties who had recovered from COVID-19. Specimen: PBMCs or T cells enriched from blood (not recorded which). The CDR3 nucleotides read TGTGCCAGCAGTTCGGGACTAGCGGGGAACACCGGGGAGCTGTTTTTT. Its protein product is CASSSGLAGNTGELFF.